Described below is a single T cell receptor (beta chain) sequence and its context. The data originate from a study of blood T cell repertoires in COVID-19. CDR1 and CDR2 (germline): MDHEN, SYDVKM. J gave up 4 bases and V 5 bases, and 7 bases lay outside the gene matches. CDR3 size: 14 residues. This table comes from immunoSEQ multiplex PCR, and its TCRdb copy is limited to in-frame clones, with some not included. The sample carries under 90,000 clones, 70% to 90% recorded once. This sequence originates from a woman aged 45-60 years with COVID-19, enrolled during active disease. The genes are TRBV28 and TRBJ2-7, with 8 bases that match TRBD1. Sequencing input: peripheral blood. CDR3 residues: CASSRPGQVYEQYF. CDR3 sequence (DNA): TGTGCCAGCAGTCGTCCGGGACAGGTATACGAGCAGTACTTC.